This T cell receptor beta chain was obtained from a study of technical replicates of blood from several donors. Clones were read by immunoSEQ multiplex PCR, and TCRdb kept only the in-frame ones, dropping some. Of some 87,000 clones listed, 96% are singletons. The ends lost 5 bases at V and 2 bases at J; junction bases unmatched: 12. The germline CDR1 and CDR2 sequences are SGHVS and FQNEAQ. The CDR3 contains 18 residues. This chain links TRBV7-8 with TRBJ2-7; TRBD2 aligns across 13 bases. The specimen sequenced was T cells isolated from PBMCs. The receptor comes from a human donor in good health. This CDR3 is CASSPTSGRFRFTYEQYF. For the CDR3, the DNA is TGTGCCAGCAGCCCGACTAGCGGGAGGTTCCGTTTTACCTACGAGCAGTACTTC.